The following is a T cell receptor beta chain sequence with its context. The germline V and J ends were trimmed by 4 bases and 8 bases, with 8 bases remaining between them. Germline-derived CDR1 and CDR2 are KGHSH and LQKENI. The CDR3 has 11 amino acids. These data originate in a study of cytomegalovirus exposure and HLA in healthy donors. At the level of the study: A subsequent analysis stated that the 120 or so validation repertoires were run on the same platform as the 650 to 850 first-cohort repertoires.

Using immunoSEQ multiplex PCR, the repertoire was profiled, and TCRdb retains in-frame clones only, with some absent. The sample gives about 150,000 clones, 86% of which show up once; about 2.2% is in the top ten. The sequenced sample consisted of PBMCs. The chain recombines TRBV18 with TRBJ1-1, with unresolved D. The TCR sequence derives from a human donor in good health. Written as DNA, the CDR3 is TGTGCCAGCTCACGCGGACTGGAAGCTTTCTTT. It yields the protein CASSRGLEAFF.